The TCR beta chain under discussion was sequenced for a study of blood T cell repertoires in COVID-19. Study information: Some COVID-19 samples were acute and others convalescent; all came from the United States, Italy and Spain. The cDNA or gDNA used as material had been derived from T cells, B-cell-depleted T cells, or PBMCs.

Profiled with immunoSEQ multiplex PCR; TCRdb holds only in-frame clones, not every one. The repertoire holds 150,000 to 200,000 clones, with approximately 90% as singletons. There are 14 residues in the CDR3. The germline V gene has CDR1 SNHLY and CDR2 FYNNEI. The V gene lost 11 bases and the J gene lost 0 bases, with 14 bases spanning the gap. The chain combines TRBV2 with TRBJ1-5; no definite D call. This TCR came from a man aged 18 to 29 with acute or convalescent COVID-19. Sequenced: peripheral blood. The CDR3 nucleotides are TGTGCCGGAGGACGGAATGATAGCAATCAGCCCCAGCATTTT. This codes for CAGGRNDSNQPQHF.